The next 24 T cell receptor beta chains were all read from a single sample in a study of T-cell reconstitution after alpha-beta-depleted transplantation in children. Preparation of the TCRbeta library used unique molecular identifiers. TCRdb re-called the PCR reads with MiXCR, one entry per CDR3 protein. The table shows roughly 590,000 distinct CDR3 sequences, with about 15% occurring only once. The sequenced sample was PBMCs from the stem cell graft donor, obtained from the stem cell graft. Source of these receptors: a human donor who donated a stem cell graft to a child with acute myeloid leukemia.

The rearrangement uses TRBV7-9 and TRBJ1-4; D is ambiguous. The V and J ends lost 7 bases and 7 bases respectively, with 7 bases between them. The CDR3 has 11 residues. Germline V gene sequence: CDR1 SEHNR, CDR2 FQNEAQ (reference sequence). This CDR3 reads CASTPAEKLFF. CDR3 coding DNA: TGTGCCAGCACCCCGGCTGAAAAACTGTTTTTT.

The chain links TRBV3-1 to TRBJ1-2; D unclear. CDR1 and CDR2 from the germline V gene are LGHDT and YNNKEL (reference sequence). The CDR3 covers 14 residues. V dropped 5 bases and J dropped 4 bases, with 14 bases sitting between them. The CDR3 bases are TGTGCCAGCAGCTCACCGATGACTCCCTATGGCTACACCTTC. Its translation is CASSSPMTPYGYTF.

This clonotype was picked up many times. The chain combines TRBV7-2 with TRBJ2-3; the D is unclear. CDR1 SGHTA and CDR2 FQGNSA come from the germline V gene. Trimming took off 5 bases at V and 0 bases at J, with 15 bases between the two ends. The CDR3 loop spans 16 amino acids. This CDR3 is CASSPRVPLSTDTQYF. Written as DNA, the CDR3 is TGTGCCAGCAGCCCCCGAGTCCCGCTGAGCACAGATACGCAGTATTTT.

The J gene is TRBJ2-1, the V gene TRBV12-3 or TRBV12-4; 9 nucleotides align to TRBD1. The V segment lost 6 bases and the J segment 0 bases; nucleotides outside the gene matches: 15. The CDR3 loop spans 19 amino acids. The CDR3 reads CASSGPGQGYLSSYNEQFF. CDR3 bases: TGTGCCAGCAGCGGCCCGGGACAGGGATACCTGTCCTCCTACAATGAGCAGTTCTTC.

This clonotype was counted once. This chain uses TRBV25-1 with TRBJ1-1; the D gene is possibly TRBD1 (5 bases). The CDR3 runs to 11 residues. Germline V CDR1 and CDR2: MGHDK, SYGVNS. The ends were cut back, 6 bases at V and 11 bases at J, with 13 bases in the middle. The DNA of the CDR3 is TGTGCCAGCAGGGGGACCTCAACCGCTTTCTTT. Residues: CASRGTSTAFF.

The chain has TRBV7-9 and TRBJ2-1; either TRBD1 or TRBD2 may supply D (5 bases each). Per germline, CDR1 SEHNR and CDR2 FQNEAQ (reference sequence). The V end was cut by 5 bases, the J end by 7 bases, with 15 bases between. This CDR3 contains 14 residues. CDR3 nucleotides: TGTGCCAGCAGCGGGCAGGGAGTTGCAAATGAGCAGTTCTTC. It specifies CASSGQGVANEQFF. The variable domain in full, with the rest retrieved from reference TRBV7-9 and TRBJ2-1, is DTGVSQNPRHKITKRGQNVTFRCDPISEHNRLYWYRQTLGQGPEFLTYFQNEAQLEKSRLLSDRFSAERPKGSFSTLEIQRTEQGDSAMYLCASSGQGVANEQFFGPGTRLTVL.

The table lists this clonotype with many counts. The V call is TRBV6-6, the J call TRBJ1-1; no definite D call. V lost 0 bases, J lost 8 bases, and 7 bases lay in between. CDR3 length equals 12 residues. Germline assignment: CDR1 MNHNY and CDR2 SVGAGI (reference sequence). DNA of the CDR3: TGTGCCAGCAGTTACTCGACTAACGAAGCTTTCTTT. Translating it yields CASSYSTNEAFF.

V and J are TRBV27 and TRBJ2-7; D gene ambiguous. Germline loops: CDR1 MNHEY, CDR2 SMNVEV (reference sequence). V was clipped by 5 bases and J by 4 bases, with 12 bases between them. There are 13 residues in the CDR3. In DNA, the CDR3 is TGTGCCAGCAGTCCCACACCCGCATACGAGCAGTACGTC. Its protein is CASSPTPAYEQYV.

As regards this clonotype: This may be a read error, as it is one base from a much larger clone. This chain links TRBV15 with TRBJ1-1; TRBD1 matches 10 bases. This CDR3 is 15 amino acids long. Germline lookup yields CDR1 LNHNV and CDR2 YYDKDF (reference sequence). The CDR3 nucleotides are TGTGCCTCCAGCAGAGGCGGACAGGGGGACACTGAAGCTTTCTTT. Protein sequence: CASSRGGQGDTEAFF.

The chain uses TRBV6-1 and TRBJ1-2; D gene unclear. The CDR3 is 14 residues long. Trimming removed 4 bases from V and 4 bases from J, with 13 bases in between. The germline V gene encodes CDR1 MNHNS and CDR2 SASEGT. The CDR3 DNA reads TGTGCCAGCAGTGGATCTGGGAGCCCCTATGGCTACACCTTC. Translated, it gives CASSGSGSPYGYTF.

This clonotype occurred a few times. CDR3: CASTTDFSSYNEQFF. DNA of the CDR3: TGTGCCAGCACCACCGACTTTAGCTCCTACAATGAGCAGTTCTTC. V gene TRBV28 combines with J gene TRBJ2-1; no clear D gene. CDR1 and CDR2 (germline): MDHEN, SYDVKM. The V gene lost 7 bases and the J gene lost 0 bases, with 13 bases spanning the gap. CDR3 size: 15 residues.

This clonotype was counted many times. CDR3 protein: CSARAAGGASGTEAFF. The CDR3 region has the DNA TGCAGTGCTAGAGCGGCAGGGGGCGCCTCGGGAACTGAAGCTTTCTTT. This rearrangement joins TRBV20-1 to TRBJ1-1; 8 positions agree with TRBD1. Germline CDR1 DFQATT, CDR2 SNEGSKA (reference sequence). The CDR3 spans 16 residues. After removal of 1 base from V and 5 bases from J, the junction contained 12 bases not matched to a gene.

In its sample, this clonotype was seen many times. The CDR3 DNA follows: TGCAGCGGACAGCCGAACGATGAGCAGTTCTTC. Encoded protein: CSGQPNDEQFF. The chain employs TRBV20-1 and TRBJ2-1; perhaps TRBD1 as D (6 bases). The germline CDR1 and CDR2 sequences are DFQATT and SNEGSKA (reference sequence). This CDR3 comprises 11 residues.

This clonotype was counted ten times or more. The rearrangement uses TRBV20-1 and TRBJ2-3; D is perhaps TRBD2 (7 bases). V dropped 3 bases and J dropped 0 bases, with 16 bases sitting between them. The CDR3 is 16 amino acids. From germline, CDR1 is DFQATT and CDR2 SNEGSKA (reference sequence). CDR3 sequence: CSASRGAGDSTDTQYF. The CDR3 DNA is TGCAGTGCTAGCCGGGGGGCAGGGGATAGCACAGATACGCAGTATTTT.

CDR3 nucleotides: TGTGCCAGCAGCCTGGGCCCGGGACAGGTCAACTACGAGCAGTACTTC. Amino acid sequence: CASSLGPGQVNYEQYF. The chain combines TRBV5-5 with TRBJ2-7; 8 bases map to TRBD1. The CDR3 spans 16 residues. Germline lookup yields CDR1 SGHKS and CDR2 YYEKEE (reference sequence). V dropped 4 bases and J dropped 3; count of bases not matched to a gene: 12.

The chain couples TRBV20-1 to TRBJ2-1; TRBD1 matches at 7 bases. V lost 0 bases to trimming and J lost 3 bases; unmatched junction nucleotides: 8. There are 16 residues in the CDR3. Germline V gene sequence: CDR1 DFQATT, CDR2 SNEGSKA (reference sequence). Here the CDR3 DNA reads TGCAGTGCTAGAGATTCCGGCAGGGGGTACTACAATGAGCAGTTCTTC. It codes for CSARDSGRGYYNEQFF.

This clonotype turned up a few times. The rearrangement links TRBV5-6 to TRBJ2-4; D may correspond to TRBD1 or TRBD2 (5 bases each). CDR1 is SGHDT, CDR2 YYEEEE, per germline. V dropped 1 base and J dropped 6 bases, with 14 bases sitting between them. This CDR3 is 15 amino acids long. CDR3 amino acids: CASSLSTGGRNIQYF. CDR3 bases: TGTGCCAGCAGCTTGTCGACTGGGGGTAGAAACATTCAGTACTTC.

This clonotype was counted between two and nine times. The chain uses TRBV28 and TRBJ2-3; no clear D gene. CDR3 length: 14 amino acids. V dropped 2 bases and J dropped 7 bases, with 13 bases sitting between them. Germline CDR1 and CDR2: MDHEN and SYDVKM. The CDR3 is CASSLPRNFNTQYF. DNA for the CDR3: TGTGCCAGCAGTTTACCCAGGAACTTTAATACGCAGTATTTT.

This clonotype was counted ten times or more. The V and J genes are TRBV21-1 and TRBJ2-7; TRBD1, the D gene given by the table, was not confirmed from the DNA. TRBV21-1 constitutes a pseudogene. The CDR3 covers 13 residues. This CDR3 is CASSKGRGGEQYV. For the CDR3, the DNA is TGTGCCAGCAGCAAGGGCAGAGGGGGAGAGCAGTACGTC.

This clonotype was seen more than once but under ten times. V and J are TRBV6-1 and TRBJ1-5; D is unclear. Per the germline V gene, CDR1 is MNHNS and CDR2 is SASEGT. Trimming removed 4 bases from V and 2 bases from J, with 15 bases in between. The CDR3 runs to 16 residues. The CDR3 DNA follows: TGTGCCAGCAGTGGATGGCGTCGAGGTGGCAATCAGCCCCAGCATTTT. Translating it yields CASSGWRRGGNQPQHF.

This clonotype has only a few counts. The chain recombines TRBV30 with TRBJ2-7; D unclear. Looked up from germline, CDR1 is GTSNPN and CDR2 is SVGIG (reference sequence). The CDR3 is made up of 14 amino acids. Trimming left V 0 bases short and J 1 base short, with 10 bases between. CDR3 region: CAWSVIGQSYEQYF. CDR3 DNA sequence: TGTGCCTGGAGTGTAATCGGGCAGTCCTACGAGCAGTACTTC.

V and J are TRBV21-1 and TRBJ1-5. TRBV21-1 is reported as a pseudogene. The CDR3 has 14 residues. CDR3 in amino acids: CASSKGLSNQPQHF. The CDR3 DNA follows: TGTGCCAGCAGCAAGGGACTTAGCAATCAGCCCCAGCATTTT.

This clonotype was seen a handful of times. The rearrangement uses TRBV28 and TRBJ2-5; D possibly uses TRBD1 or TRBD2 (5 bases each). Trimming pared 5 bases from V and 3 bases from J, leaving 13 bases between. The CDR3 consists of 14 residues. From germline, CDR1 is MDHEN and CDR2 SYDVKM. CDR3 sequence: CASSTGPLEETQYF. In nucleotides, the CDR3 is TGTGCCAGCAGTACGGGACCCTTGGAAGAGACCCAGTACTTC. Variable domain in full (rest from reference TRBV28 and TRBJ2-5): DVKVTQSSRYLVKRTGEKVFLECVQDMDHENMFWYRQDPGLGLRLIYFSYDVKMKEKGDIPEGYSVSREKKERFSLILESASTNQTSMYLCASSTGPLEETQYFGPGTRLLVL.

In its sample, this clonotype was seen many times. V usage is TRBV6-1 and J usage is TRBJ2-1, with D tentatively TRBD2 (7 bases). V gave up 7 bases and J gave up 7 bases, with 23 bases separating them. Germline loops: CDR1 MNHNS, CDR2 SASEGT. There are 16 residues in the CDR3. CDR3 in DNA: TGTGCCAGCAAGAGGGGGACTCTGGGAGGGTCAAATGAGCAGTTCTTC. It yields the protein CASKRGTLGGSNEQFF.